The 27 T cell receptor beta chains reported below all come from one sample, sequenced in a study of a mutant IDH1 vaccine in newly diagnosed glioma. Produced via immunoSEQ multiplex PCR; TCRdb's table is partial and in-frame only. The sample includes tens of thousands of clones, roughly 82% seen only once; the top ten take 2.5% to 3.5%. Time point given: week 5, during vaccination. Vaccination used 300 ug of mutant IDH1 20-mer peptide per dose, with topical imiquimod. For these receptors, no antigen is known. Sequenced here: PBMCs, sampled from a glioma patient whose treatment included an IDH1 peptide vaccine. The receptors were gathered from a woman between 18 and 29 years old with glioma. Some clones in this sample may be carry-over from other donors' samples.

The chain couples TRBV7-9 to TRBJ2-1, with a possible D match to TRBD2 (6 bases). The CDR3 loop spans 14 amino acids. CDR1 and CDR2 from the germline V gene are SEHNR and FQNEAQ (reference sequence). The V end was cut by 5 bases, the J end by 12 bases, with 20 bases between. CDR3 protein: CASSGSGDWKAQFF. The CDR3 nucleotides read TGTGCCAGCAGCGGAAGTGGGGACTGGAAAGCGCAGTTCTTC.

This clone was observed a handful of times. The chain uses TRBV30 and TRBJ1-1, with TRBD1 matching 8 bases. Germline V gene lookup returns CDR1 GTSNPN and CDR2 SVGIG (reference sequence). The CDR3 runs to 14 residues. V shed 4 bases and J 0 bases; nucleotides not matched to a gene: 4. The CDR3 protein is CAWKTGAVNTEAFF. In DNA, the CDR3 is TGTGCCTGGAAGACAGGGGCTGTGAACACTGAAGCTTTCTTT. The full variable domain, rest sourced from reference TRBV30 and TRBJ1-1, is SQTIHQWPATLVQPVGSPLSLECTVEGTSNPNLYWYRQAAGRGLQLLFYSVGIGQISSEVPQNLSASRPQDRQFILSSKKLLLSDSGFYLCAWKTGAVNTEAFFGQGTRLTVV.

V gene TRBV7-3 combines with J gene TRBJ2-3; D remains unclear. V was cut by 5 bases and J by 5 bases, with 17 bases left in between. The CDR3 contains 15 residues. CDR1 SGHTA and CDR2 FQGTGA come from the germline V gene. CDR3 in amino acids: CASSPSPGSQDTQYF. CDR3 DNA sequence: TGTGCCAGCAGCCCCAGCCCTGGATCACAAGATACGCAGTATTTT.

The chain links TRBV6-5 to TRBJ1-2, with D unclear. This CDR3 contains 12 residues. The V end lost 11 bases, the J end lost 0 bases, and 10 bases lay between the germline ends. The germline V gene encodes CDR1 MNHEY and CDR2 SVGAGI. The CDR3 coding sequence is TGTGCCGCCTCTCGGACTAACTATGGCTACACCTTC. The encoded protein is CAASRTNYGYTF.

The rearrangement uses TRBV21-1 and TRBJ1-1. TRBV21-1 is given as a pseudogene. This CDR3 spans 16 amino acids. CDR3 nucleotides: TGTGCCAGCAGCGCGCCTGGCCCGTCGGTAATCACTGAAGCTTTCTTT. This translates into CASSAPGPSVITEAFF.

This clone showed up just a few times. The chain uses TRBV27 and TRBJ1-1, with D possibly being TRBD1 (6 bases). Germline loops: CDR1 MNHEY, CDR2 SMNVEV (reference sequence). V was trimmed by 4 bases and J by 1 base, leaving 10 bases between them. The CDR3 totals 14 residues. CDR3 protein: CASSSSRGNTEAFF. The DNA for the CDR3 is TGTGCCAGCAGTTCCTCCAGGGGGAACACTGAAGCTTTCTTT.

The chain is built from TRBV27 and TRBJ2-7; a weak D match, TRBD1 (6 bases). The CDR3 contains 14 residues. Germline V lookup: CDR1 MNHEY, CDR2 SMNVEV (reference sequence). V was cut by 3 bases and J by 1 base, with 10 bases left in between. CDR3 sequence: CASSLGAGSYEQYF. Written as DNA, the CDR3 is TGTGCCAGCAGTTTGGGGGCTGGGTCCTACGAGCAGTACTTC.

CDR3 nucleotide sequence: TGTGCTAGTGGTCCCGGACAGTGGAACAATGAGCAGTTCTTC. Residues: CASGPGQWNNEQFF. The chain carries TRBV12-5 and TRBJ2-1, with a weak D call TRBD1 (6 bases). The V end lost 5 bases, the J end lost 5 bases, and 13 bases lay between the germline ends. The CDR3 contains 14 residues. Per the germline V gene, CDR1 is LGHNT and CDR2 is FRNRAP.

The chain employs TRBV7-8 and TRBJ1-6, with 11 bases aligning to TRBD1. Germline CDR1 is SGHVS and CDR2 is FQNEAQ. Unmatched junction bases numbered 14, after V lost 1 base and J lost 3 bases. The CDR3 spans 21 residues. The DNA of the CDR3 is TGTGCCAGCAGCTTAGGCGGCCCAGGGACAGGGGGAACACTCTATAATTCACCCCTCCACTTT. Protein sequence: CASSLGGPGTGGTLYNSPLHF.

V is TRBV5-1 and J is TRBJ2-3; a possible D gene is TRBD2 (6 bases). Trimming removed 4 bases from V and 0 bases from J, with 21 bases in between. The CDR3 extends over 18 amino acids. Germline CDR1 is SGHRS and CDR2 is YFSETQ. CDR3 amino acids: CASSPWRARDSSTDTQYF. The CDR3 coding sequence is TGCGCCAGCAGCCCGTGGAGGGCAAGGGATTCTAGCACAGATACGCAGTATTTT.

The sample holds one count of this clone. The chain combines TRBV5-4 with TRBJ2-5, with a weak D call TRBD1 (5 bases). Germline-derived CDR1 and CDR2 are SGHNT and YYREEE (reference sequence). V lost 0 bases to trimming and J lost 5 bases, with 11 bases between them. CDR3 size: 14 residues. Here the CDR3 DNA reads TGTGCCAGCAGCTTGGGTTCAGGGTTGGAGACCCAGTACTTC. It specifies CASSLGSGLETQYF.

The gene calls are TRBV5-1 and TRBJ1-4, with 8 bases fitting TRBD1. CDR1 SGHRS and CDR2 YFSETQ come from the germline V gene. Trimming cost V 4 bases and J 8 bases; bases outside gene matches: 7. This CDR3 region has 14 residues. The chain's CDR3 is CASSTDRVREKLFF. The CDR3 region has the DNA TGCGCCAGCAGCACGGACAGGGTCCGAGAAAAACTGTTTTTT.

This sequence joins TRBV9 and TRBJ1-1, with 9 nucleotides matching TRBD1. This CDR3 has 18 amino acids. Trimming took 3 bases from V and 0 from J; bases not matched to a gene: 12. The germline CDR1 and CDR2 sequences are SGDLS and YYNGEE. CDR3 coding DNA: TGTGCCAGCAGCGCCCCCCCCGGACAGGGGACCCTGAACACTGAAGCTTTCTTT. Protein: CASSAPPGQGTLNTEAFF.

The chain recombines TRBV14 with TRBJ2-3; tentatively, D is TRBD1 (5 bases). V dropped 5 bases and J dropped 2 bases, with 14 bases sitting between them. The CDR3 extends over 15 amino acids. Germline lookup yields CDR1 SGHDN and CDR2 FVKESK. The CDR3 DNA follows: TGTGCCAGCAGCGTTTGGGGCCCCGCCACAGATACGCAGTATTTT. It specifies CASSVWGPATDTQYF.

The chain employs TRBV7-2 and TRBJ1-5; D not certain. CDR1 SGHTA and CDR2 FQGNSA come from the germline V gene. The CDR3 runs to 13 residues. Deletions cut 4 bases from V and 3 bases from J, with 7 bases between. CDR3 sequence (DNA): TGTGCCAGCAGCTCCCAGTACAATCAGCCCCAGCATTTT. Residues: CASSSQYNQPQHF.

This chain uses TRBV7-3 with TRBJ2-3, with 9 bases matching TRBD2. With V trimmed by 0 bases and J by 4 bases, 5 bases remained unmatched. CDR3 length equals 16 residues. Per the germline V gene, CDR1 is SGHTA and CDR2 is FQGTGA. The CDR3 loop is CASSLTGGGGPDTQYF. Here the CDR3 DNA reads TGTGCCAGCAGCTTAACCGGCGGGGGGGGCCCAGATACGCAGTATTTT.

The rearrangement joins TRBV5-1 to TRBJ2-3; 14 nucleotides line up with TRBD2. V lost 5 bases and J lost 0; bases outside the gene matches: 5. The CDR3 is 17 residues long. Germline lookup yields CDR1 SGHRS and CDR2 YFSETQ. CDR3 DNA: TGCGCCAGCAGAGGACTAGCGGGAGGCTCTAGCACAGATACGCAGTATTTT. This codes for CASRGLAGGSSTDTQYF.

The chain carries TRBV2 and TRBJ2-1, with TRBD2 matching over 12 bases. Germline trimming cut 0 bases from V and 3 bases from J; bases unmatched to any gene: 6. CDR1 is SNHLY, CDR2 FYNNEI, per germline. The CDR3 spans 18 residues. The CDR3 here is CASSEATRLAGVYNEQFF. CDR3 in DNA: TGTGCCAGCAGTGAAGCCACTCGACTAGCGGGAGTCTACAATGAGCAGTTCTTC.

Here the CDR3 reads CASSFSFGYEQYF. The CDR3, as DNA: TGTGCCAGCAGTTTTTCTTTTGGCTACGAGCAGTACTTC. The rearrangement joins TRBV27 to TRBJ2-7; D ambiguous. V dropped 3 bases and J dropped 3 bases, with 9 bases sitting between them. The CDR3 totals 13 residues. Germline CDR1 MNHEY, CDR2 SMNVEV (reference sequence).

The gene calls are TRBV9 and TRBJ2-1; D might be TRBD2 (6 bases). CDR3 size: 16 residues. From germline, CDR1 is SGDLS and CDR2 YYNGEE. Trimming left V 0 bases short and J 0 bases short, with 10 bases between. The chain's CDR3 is CASSVGGGISYNEQFF. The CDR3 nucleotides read TGTGCCAGCAGCGTAGGAGGCGGGATCTCCTACAATGAGCAGTTCTTC.

The CDR3 here is CASSALQGRVTEAFF. CDR3 DNA: TGTGCCAGTAGTGCCCTACAGGGGCGAGTCACTGAAGCTTTCTTT. The genes are TRBV19 and TRBJ1-1; 7 nucleotides align to TRBD1. The V gene end was trimmed by 5 bases and the J gene end by 4 bases; junction bases not matched to a gene: 10. Germline V gene sequence: CDR1 LNHDA, CDR2 SQIVND (reference sequence). This CDR3 contains 15 residues.

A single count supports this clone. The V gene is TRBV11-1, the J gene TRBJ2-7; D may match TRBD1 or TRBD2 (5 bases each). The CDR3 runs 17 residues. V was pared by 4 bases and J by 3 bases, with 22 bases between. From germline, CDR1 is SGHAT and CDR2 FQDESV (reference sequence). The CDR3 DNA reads TGTGCCAGCAGCTCACGGGACCTATGGGCTTCCCTCTACGAGCAGTACTTC. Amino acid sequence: CASSSRDLWASLYEQYF. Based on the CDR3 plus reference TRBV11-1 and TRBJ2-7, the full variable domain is EAEVAQSPRYKITEKSQAVAFWCDPISGHATLYWYRQILGQGPELLVQFQDESVVDDSQLPKDRFSAERLKGVDSTLKIQPAELGDSAMYLCASSSRDLWASLYEQYFGPGTRLTVT.

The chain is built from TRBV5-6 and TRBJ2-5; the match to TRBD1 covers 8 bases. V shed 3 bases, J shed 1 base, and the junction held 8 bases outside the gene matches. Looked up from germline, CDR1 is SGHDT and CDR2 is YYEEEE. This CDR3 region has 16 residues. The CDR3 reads CASSYGQGLSQETQYF. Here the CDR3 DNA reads TGTGCCAGCAGCTACGGACAGGGCCTTTCCCAAGAGACCCAGTACTTC.

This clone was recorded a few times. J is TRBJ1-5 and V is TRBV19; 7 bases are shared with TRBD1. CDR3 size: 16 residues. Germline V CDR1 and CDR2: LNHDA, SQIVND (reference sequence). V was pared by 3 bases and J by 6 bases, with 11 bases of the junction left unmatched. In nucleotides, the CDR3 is TGTGCCAGTAGTATGATGGAGGGGGCGCTGGGTCAGCCCCAGCATTTT. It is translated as CASSMMEGALGQPQHF.

Written as DNA, the CDR3 is TGTGCCAGCAGTTACTCGCACAGGGCGAACACTGAAGCTTTCTTT. Its translation is CASSYSHRANTEAFF. This sequence joins TRBV6-5 and TRBJ1-1, with D tentatively TRBD1 (6 bases). The V and J ends lost 0 bases and 1 base respectively, with 9 bases between them. The germline V gene encodes CDR1 MNHEY and CDR2 SVGAGI. The CDR3 contains 15 residues.

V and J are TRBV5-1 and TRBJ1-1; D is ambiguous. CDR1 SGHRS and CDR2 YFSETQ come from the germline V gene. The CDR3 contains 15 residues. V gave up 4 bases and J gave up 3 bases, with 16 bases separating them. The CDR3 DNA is TGCGCCAGCAGCCGAGGACCGCCAGGCGACACTGAAGCTTTCTTT. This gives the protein CASSRGPPGDTEAFF.

Here the CDR3 reads CASQQGNSPLHF. In DNA, the CDR3 is TGTGCCAGTCAACAGGGGAATTCACCCCTCCACTTT. The J gene is TRBJ1-6, the V gene TRBV6-6; 7 bases map to TRBD1. In germline, CDR1 is MNHNY, CDR2 SVGAGI (reference sequence). V shed 9 bases, J shed 7 bases, and the junction held 3 bases outside the gene matches. The CDR3 consists of 12 residues.